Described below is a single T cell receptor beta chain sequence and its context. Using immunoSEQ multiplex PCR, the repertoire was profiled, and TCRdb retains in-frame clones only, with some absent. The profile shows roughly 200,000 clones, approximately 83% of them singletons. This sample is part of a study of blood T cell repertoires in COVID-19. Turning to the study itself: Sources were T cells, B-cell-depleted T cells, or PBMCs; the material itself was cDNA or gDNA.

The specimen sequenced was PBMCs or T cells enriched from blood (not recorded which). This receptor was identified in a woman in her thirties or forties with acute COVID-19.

In DNA, the CDR3 is TGTGCCAGCAGTTTTTTGTCGGAGACCCAGTACTTC. Its translation is CASSFLSETQYF. The chain couples TRBV12-3 or TRBV12-4 to TRBJ2-5; the D is unclear. The CDR3 runs 12 residues. Deletions cut 3 bases from V and 5 bases from J, with 7 bases between.